The clone carrying this T cell receptor beta chain was observed many times. Its antigen remains unknown. The data belong to a study of regulatory T cells in long-lasting Graves disease. In germline, CDR1 is MNHGY, CDR2 SVAAGI. CDR3 length: 14 amino acids. V gave up 3 bases and J gave up 9 bases, with 17 bases separating them. Time point described: newly diagnosed GD, antithyroid drugs for less than 3 months. The TCR library was made from RNA extracted from PBMCs. Tubes containing EDTA received approximately 9 milliliters of drawn peripheral blood. General study points: There were preferences for TRBV28, TRBJ1-2 and TRBJ2-5 in persistent disease.

Through Arm-PCR of CDR3 regions and iRepertoire HTBI primers, TCR beta libraries were built. TCRdb reprocessed the multiplex PCR reads with MiXCR, giving one entry per CDR3 protein. The sample holds more than 300,000 distinct CDR3 sequences; 15% to 20% are singletons and the top ten take roughly a fifth. Another study also made use of these data, one on T cells in Graves' hyperthyroidism and ophthalmopathy. Turning to that study: Those with hyperthyroidism were 18 to 65 years old, newly diagnosed, and ill for under 2 months.

The sequence was collected from a woman in her late teens or twenties with Graves disease. V gene TRBV6-9 combines with J gene TRBJ1-1, with D possibly matching TRBD1 (5 bases). The sample here was peripheral blood mononuclear cells (PBMCs), taken at new diagnosis, from a patient treated with antithyroid drugs. CDR3 sequence reads: CASSYNRGVYQAFF. CDR3 sequence (DNA): TGTGCCAGCAGTTACAATCGGGGGGTTTACCAAGCTTTCTTT.